These 25 T cell receptor beta chains came from one sample sequenced in a study of radiation and T cells in renal cell carcinoma. Some clones are missing from TCRdb's copy, which holds only in-frame ones; the method was immunoSEQ multiplex PCR. Of about 59,000 clones in the sample, 65% to 85% were seen once. The time point denotes: baseline pretreatment blood. Sample treatment: 15 Gy SBRT to primary tumor, nephrectomy 4 weeks later. Material: blood, obtained from a patient whose treatment included radiotherapy and nephrectomy. All receptors derive from a man between 60 and 75 years old with renal cell carcinoma.

J is TRBJ2-2 and V is TRBV6-1; 9 positions match TRBD1. V shed 6 bases, J shed 3 bases, and the junction held 5 bases outside the gene matches. This CDR3 has 15 amino acids. Germline values: CDR1 MNHNS, CDR2 SASEGT. The CDR3 coding sequence is TGTGCCAGCAGAACAGGGGGCTGGGACACCGGGGAGCTGTTTTTT. It codes for CASRTGGWDTGELFF.

J is TRBJ2-1 and V is TRBV11-2, with 10 bases matching TRBD2. CDR3 size: 18 residues. V trimming: 5 bases; J trimming: 0 bases; junction bases outside the gene matches: 10. Germline CDR1 is SGHAT and CDR2 is FQNNGV. The CDR3 reads CASSPSGSWTSSYNEQFF. As DNA, the CDR3 is TGTGCCAGCAGCCCTAGCGGGAGCTGGACTAGCTCCTACAATGAGCAGTTCTTC.

The J gene is TRBJ2-1, the V gene TRBV7-8; D may be TRBD1 or TRBD2 (5 bases each). V was shortened by 6 bases and J by 6 bases, with 12 bases between the two germline ends. The CDR3 spans 13 residues. Germline lookup yields CDR1 SGHVS and CDR2 FQNEAQ. CDR3 nucleotides: TGTGCCAGCAGGAGGGGCCAAGGCAATGAGCAGTTCTTC. Its translation is CASRRGQGNEQFF.

The chain uses TRBV19 and TRBJ2-7, with D tentatively TRBD2 (7 bases). The CDR3 is made up of 13 amino acids. Trimming shortened V by 4 bases and J by 5 bases, and 12 bases separated the two germline ends. Germline CDR1 reads LNHDA; CDR2 reads SQIVND (reference sequence). The CDR3 region has the DNA TGTGCCAGTAGTAACAGGGAGGGCAACGAGCAGTACTTC. The encoded protein is CASSNREGNEQYF.

The gene calls are TRBV5-4 and TRBJ2-7, with D unclear. In germline, CDR1 is SGHNT, CDR2 YYREEE (reference sequence). V dropped 4 bases and J dropped 0 bases, with 17 bases sitting between them. This CDR3 has 16 residues. CDR3 region: CASSPSGALSSYEQYF. The CDR3 coding sequence is TGTGCCAGCAGCCCTTCTGGCGCGCTCAGCTCCTACGAGCAGTACTTC.

This clone appeared a few times. The rearrangement joins TRBV19 to TRBJ1-1; D is perhaps TRBD1 (5 bases). Trimming cost V 2 bases and J 2 bases, with 15 bases left between them. CDR1 LNHDA and CDR2 SQIVND come from the germline V gene (reference sequence). This CDR3 has 16 residues. CDR3 nucleotide sequence: TGTGCCAGTAGTATATCATCGGGGCGGGGAAACACTGAAGCTTTCTTT. As protein: CASSISSGRGNTEAFF.

This chain connects TRBV7-8 to TRBJ2-2, with D possibly TRBD1 on 6 matching bases. The germline V and J ends were trimmed by 3 bases and 8 bases, with 19 bases remaining between them. This CDR3 spans 16 amino acids. Germline CDR1 is SGHVS and CDR2 is FQNEAQ. CDR3 in amino acids: CASSFGDKSSWGELFF. CDR3 DNA sequence: TGTGCCAGCAGCTTTGGGGACAAGAGCTCCTGGGGGGAGCTGTTTTTT.

The CDR3 reads CASSKDPNTGELFF. The CDR3 nucleotides are TGTGCCAGCAGCAAGGACCCGAACACCGGGGAGCTGTTTTTT. This sequence joins TRBV7-2 and TRBJ2-2; D is uncertain. V was cut by 5 bases and J by 0 bases, with 7 bases left in between. This CDR3 comprises 14 residues. Germline V CDR1 and CDR2: SGHTA, FQGNSA.

This chain joins TRBV7-2 and TRBJ1-2, with D unresolved. V dropped 1 base and J dropped 7 bases, with 10 bases sitting between them. Per germline, CDR1 SGHTA and CDR2 FQGNSA. The CDR3 totals 13 residues. The CDR3 reads CASSLGAESGYTF. In DNA form, the CDR3 reads TGTGCCAGCAGCTTAGGGGCAGAAAGTGGCTACACCTTC. The whole variable domain, filled in from reference TRBV7-2 and TRBJ1-2, reads GAGVSQSPSNKVTEKGKDVELRCDPISGHTALYWYRQSLGQGLEFLIYFQGNSAPDKSGLPSDRFSAERTGGSVSTLTIQRTQQEDSAVYLCASSLGAESGYTFGSGTRLTVV.

CDR3 nucleotide sequence: TGCGCCAGCAGCTTGGCTGAGGGCGGGCGAGGCTACACCTTC. Protein sequence: CASSLAEGGRGYTF. This rearrangement joins TRBV5-1 to TRBJ1-2; D is ambiguous. Germline-derived CDR1 and CDR2 are SGHRS and YFSETQ. This CDR3 has 14 residues. Trimming stripped 0 bases from V and 8 bases from J, with 14 bases between.

The rearrangement uses TRBV7-6 and TRBJ2-3; D is unclear. Germline assignment: CDR1 SGHVS and CDR2 FNYEAQ. The germline V and J ends were trimmed by 7 bases and 2 bases, with 10 bases remaining between them. The CDR3 sequence is 13 residues long. For the CDR3, the DNA is TGTGCCAGCACCGAAATGGCCACAGATACGCAGTATTTT. Its translation is CASTEMATDTQYF.

This chain joins TRBV6-4 and TRBJ2-7; D may be TRBD1 (5 bases). Germline assignment: CDR1 MRHNA and CDR2 SNTAGT. Trimming took 6 bases from V and 0 from J, leaving 12 bases between them. This CDR3 spans 14 amino acids. The CDR3 nucleotides are TGTGCCAGCAGGACACAGGCCCCCTCCTACGAGCAGTACGTC. Its protein product is CASRTQAPSYEQYV.

The chain uses TRBV5-1 and TRBJ2-3, with 9 bases aligning to TRBD2. V lost 5 bases and J lost 3; bases outside the gene matches: 13. The CDR3 contains 17 residues. Germline lookup yields CDR1 SGHRS and CDR2 YFSETQ. The CDR3 region is CASSYQNLAGATDTQYF. DNA for the CDR3: TGCGCCAGCAGTTATCAAAACTTAGCGGGAGCGACAGATACGCAGTATTTT.

V gene TRBV14 combines with J gene TRBJ1-1; 8 bases are a match to TRBD1. This CDR3 is 16 amino acids long. With V trimmed by 3 bases and J by 4 bases, 10 bases remained unmatched. Germline loops: CDR1 SGHDN, CDR2 FVKESK. CDR3 sequence reads: CASSQTTGVSGTEAFF. In DNA, the CDR3 is TGTGCCAGCAGCCAGACGACAGGGGTGAGCGGCACTGAAGCTTTCTTT.

This clone is termed medium-sized. The chain joins TRBV11-2 to TRBJ2-7; possibly TRBD1 or TRBD2 for D (5 bases each). Trimming stripped 5 bases from V and 2 bases from J, with 16 bases between. Germline-derived CDR1 and CDR2 are SGHAT and FQNNGV. This CDR3 has 15 residues. The CDR3 sequence is CASSNIRDPAYEQYF. In DNA form, the CDR3 reads TGTGCCAGCAGCAACATCCGGGACCCGGCCTACGAGCAGTACTTC.

The CDR3: CASSLVQFGGRTEAFF. As DNA, the CDR3 is TGCGCCAGCAGCTTGGTGCAGTTCGGGGGTCGGACTGAAGCTTTCTTT. The chain carries TRBV5-1 and TRBJ1-1; D might be TRBD1 (5 bases). The CDR3 length is 16 residues. Trimming took off 0 bases at V and 5 bases at J, with 17 bases between the two ends. Germline assignment: CDR1 SGHRS and CDR2 YFSETQ.

This clone was recorded once. Its ends do not fully match the called genes, so a read error is possible. V is TRBV27 and J is TRBJ2-3; a weak D match, TRBD1 (5 bases). Looked up from germline, CDR1 is MNHEY and CDR2 is SMNVEV (reference sequence). The CDR3 is made up of 14 amino acids. In nucleotides, the CDR3 is TGTGCCAACAGTTTAGGGGCAGACACAGATACGCAGTATTTT. It translates to CANSLGADTDTQYF.

The V and J genes are TRBV6-5 and TRBJ1-2, with D hard to call. Germline CDR1 MNHEY, CDR2 SVGAGI. The CDR3 is 14 residues long. Trimming cost V 6 bases and J 0 bases, with 11 bases left between them. In DNA, the CDR3 is TGTGCCAGCAGGGACTCCCTAACTAACTATGGCTACACCTTC. It encodes CASRDSLTNYGYTF.

The V and J genes are TRBV6-5 and TRBJ1-4, with D uncertain. The CDR3 length is 12 residues. The ends were cut back, 3 bases at V and 6 bases at J, with 5 bases in the middle. Germline V gene sequence: CDR1 MNHEY, CDR2 SVGAGI. CDR3 in DNA: TGTGCCAGCAGTTATACTCATGAAAAACTGTTTTTT. It is translated as CASSYTHEKLFF.

J is TRBJ1-4 and V is TRBV5-6; D is ambiguous. Germline lookup yields CDR1 SGHDT and CDR2 YYEEEE. The ends were cut back, 1 base at V and 2 bases at J, with 9 bases in the middle. The CDR3 runs 15 residues. The CDR3 spells CASSLQAGTNEKLFF. Written as DNA, the CDR3 is TGTGCCAGCAGCTTGCAGGCAGGCACTAATGAAAAACTGTTTTTT.

CDR3 in amino acids: CASSLGTGGDTDTQYF. For the CDR3, the DNA is TGTGCCAGCAGCTTAGGTACCGGGGGGGACACAGATACGCAGTATTTT. V usage is TRBV11-2 and J usage is TRBJ2-3; 8 nucleotides align to TRBD2. Germline V lookup: CDR1 SGHAT, CDR2 FQNNGV. This CDR3 is built from 16 residues. The V gene end was trimmed by 1 base and the J gene end by 2 bases; junction bases not matched to a gene: 5.

The chain carries TRBV29-1 and TRBJ1-3; D gene unclear. The CDR3 covers 13 residues. Germline-derived CDR1 and CDR2 are SQVTM and ANQGSEA. V was shortened by 4 bases and J by 3 bases, with 10 bases between the two germline ends. Written as DNA, the CDR3 is TGCAGCGTTGCCTTCGGGAATGGAAACACCATATATTTT. As protein: CSVAFGNGNTIYF.

This rearrangement joins TRBV9 to TRBJ2-1; D is tentatively TRBD1 or TRBD2 (6 bases each). The germline CDR1 and CDR2 sequences are SGDLS and YYNGEE. The V gene lost 3 bases and the J gene lost 5 bases, with 9 bases spanning the gap. The CDR3 totals 13 residues. The CDR3 DNA sequence: TGTGCCAGCAGCGCGGGGGCAAACAATGAGCAGTTCTTC. Its protein is CASSAGANNEQFF.

V usage is TRBV30 and J usage is TRBJ2-7; unclear D gene. The CDR3 has 13 residues. V was cut by 2 bases and J by 6 bases, with 14 bases left in between. Germline lookup yields CDR1 GTSNPN and CDR2 SVGIG (reference sequence). In DNA, the CDR3 is TGTGCCTGGAGTAAATACAGTTACTCCGAGCAGTACTTC. It codes for CAWSKYSYSEQYF.

V gene TRBV7-9 combines with J gene TRBJ1-1, with D possibly matching TRBD1 (5 bases). Germline CDR1 is SEHNR and CDR2 is FQNEAQ (reference sequence). This CDR3 spans 18 amino acids. V was pared by 4 bases and J by 0 bases, with 21 bases between. As DNA, the CDR3 is TGTGCCAGCAGCTCCGGGAGGGGCACCGTAGAGATGAACACTGAAGCTTTCTTT. Translation gives CASSSGRGTVEMNTEAFF.